This T cell receptor (beta chain) was retrieved from a study of T cells in Graves' hyperthyroidism and ophthalmopathy. This clonotype was seen ten or more times. Uncontrolled infection, other autoimmune disease, pregnancy or lactation led to exclusion. The authors took PBMCs from about 9.5 ml fresh peripheral blood. Trimming left V 0 bases short and J 0 bases short, with 11 bases between. The CDR3 loop spans 16 amino acids. Germline CDR1 reads LGHDT; CDR2 reads YNNKEL (reference sequence). Using RNA transcripts as the source, TCR beta CDR3 regions were amplified. The study used the HTBI primer set for a first-round RT-PCR of the TCR CDR3. TCRdb reanalysed the multiplex PCR reads using MiXCR and keeps one entry per CDR3 protein. The sample lists 550,000 to 600,000 distinct CDR3 sequences; 12% to 15% were seen once.

The sequenced sample was blood. This chain connects TRBV3-1 to TRBJ1-2, with a possible D match to TRBD1 (5 bases). This TCR came from a woman younger than 30 with Graves' ophthalmopathy. The CDR3 here is CASSQDGQGSNYGYTF. CDR3 nucleotides: TGTGCCAGCAGCCAAGATGGCCAGGGTTCTAACTATGGCTACACCTTC. The variable domain in full, with the rest retrieved from reference TRBV3-1 and TRBJ1-2, is DTAVSQTPKYLVTQMGNDKSIKCEQNLGHDTMYWYKQDSKKFLKIMFSYNNKELIINETVPNRFSPKSPDKAHLNLHINSLELGDSAVYFCASSQDGQGSNYGYTFGSGTRLTVV.